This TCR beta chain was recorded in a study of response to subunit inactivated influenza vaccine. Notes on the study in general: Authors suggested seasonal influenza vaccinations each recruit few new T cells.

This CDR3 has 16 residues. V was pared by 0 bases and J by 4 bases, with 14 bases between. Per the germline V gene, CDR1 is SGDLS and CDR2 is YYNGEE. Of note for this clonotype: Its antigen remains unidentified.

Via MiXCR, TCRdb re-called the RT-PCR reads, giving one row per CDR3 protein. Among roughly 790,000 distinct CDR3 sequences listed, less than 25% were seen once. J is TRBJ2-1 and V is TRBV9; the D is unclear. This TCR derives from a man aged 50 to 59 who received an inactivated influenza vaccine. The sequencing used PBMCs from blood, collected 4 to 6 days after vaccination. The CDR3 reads CASSVGIPTLYNEQFF. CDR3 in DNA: TGTGCCAGCAGCGTAGGAATCCCCACCCTTTACAATGAGCAGTTCTTC.